This TCR beta chain is drawn from a study of CD8 T cells in Susac syndrome. Random hexamers were used to reverse transcribe 0.5 to 1 ug of RNA. Across 54 Vbeta and 13 Jbeta, immunoSEQ multiplex PCR amplified TCR beta CDR3. TCRdb reanalysed the immunoSEQ multiplex PCR reads using MiXCR and keeps one entry per CDR3 protein. The table records some 140,000 distinct CDR3 sequences, about 90% of them present only once. CDR1 SQVTM and CDR2 ANQGSEA come from the germline V gene. V was pared by 0 bases and J by 1 base, with 13 bases between. This CDR3 contains 15 residues. In the multiple sclerosis control group, patients were treatment-naive and had stable or active relapsing-remitting disease.

The rearrangement uses TRBV29-1 and TRBJ2-7; D is possibly TRBD2 (6 bases). This TCR was sampled from a human donor with multiple sclerosis. The sequenced sample was CD8+ T cells from PBMCs. This CDR3 reads CSVEDLSGSSYEQYF. CDR3 nucleotides: TGCAGCGTTGAAGATCTGAGCGGGTCGTCCTACGAGCAGTACTTC.